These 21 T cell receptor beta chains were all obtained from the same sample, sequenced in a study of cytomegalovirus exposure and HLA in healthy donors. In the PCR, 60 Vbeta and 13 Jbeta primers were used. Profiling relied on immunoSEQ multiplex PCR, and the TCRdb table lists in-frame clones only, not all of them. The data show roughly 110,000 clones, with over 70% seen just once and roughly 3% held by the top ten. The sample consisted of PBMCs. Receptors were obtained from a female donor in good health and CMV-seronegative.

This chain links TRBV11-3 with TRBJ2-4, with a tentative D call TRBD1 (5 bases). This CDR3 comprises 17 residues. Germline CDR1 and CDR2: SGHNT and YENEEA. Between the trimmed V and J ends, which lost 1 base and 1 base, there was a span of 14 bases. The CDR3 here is CASSLAVAGIAKNIQYF. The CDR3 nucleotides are TGTGCCAGCAGCTTAGCGGTCGCAGGGATTGCCAAAAACATTCAGTACTTC.

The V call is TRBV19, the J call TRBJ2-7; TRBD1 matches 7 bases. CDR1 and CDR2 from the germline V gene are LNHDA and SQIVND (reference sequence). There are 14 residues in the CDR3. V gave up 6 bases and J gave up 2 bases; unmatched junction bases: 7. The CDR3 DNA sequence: TGTGCCAGTAGCATACAGGGGCGACCCTACGAGCAGTACTTC. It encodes CASSIQGRPYEQYF.

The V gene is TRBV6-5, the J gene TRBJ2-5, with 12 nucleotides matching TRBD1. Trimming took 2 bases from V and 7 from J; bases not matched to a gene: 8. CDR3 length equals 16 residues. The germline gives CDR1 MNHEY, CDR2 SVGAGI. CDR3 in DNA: TGTGCCAGCAGTTACGGGACAGGGGGCGGCGACGCGACCCAGTACTTC. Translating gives CASSYGTGGGDATQYF.

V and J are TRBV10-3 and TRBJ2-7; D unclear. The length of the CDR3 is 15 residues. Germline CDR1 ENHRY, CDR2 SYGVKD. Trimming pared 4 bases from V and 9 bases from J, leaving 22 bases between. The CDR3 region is CAISVSMSPESRQYF. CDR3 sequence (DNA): TGTGCCATCAGTGTATCGATGTCTCCCGAGTCACGGCAGTACTTC.

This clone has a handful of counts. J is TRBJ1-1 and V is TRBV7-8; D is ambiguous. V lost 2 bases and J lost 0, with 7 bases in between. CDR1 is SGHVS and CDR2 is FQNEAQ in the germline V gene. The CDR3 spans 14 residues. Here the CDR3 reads CASSLWALNTEAFF. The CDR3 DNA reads TGTGCCAGCAGCTTATGGGCATTGAACACTGAAGCTTTCTTT.

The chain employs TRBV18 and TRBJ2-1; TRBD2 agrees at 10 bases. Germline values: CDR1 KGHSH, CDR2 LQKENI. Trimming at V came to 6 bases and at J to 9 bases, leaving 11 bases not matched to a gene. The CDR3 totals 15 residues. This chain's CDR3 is CASSLAGVRVIEQFF. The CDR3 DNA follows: TGTGCCAGCTCCCTAGCGGGAGTTCGTGTAATTGAGCAGTTCTTC.

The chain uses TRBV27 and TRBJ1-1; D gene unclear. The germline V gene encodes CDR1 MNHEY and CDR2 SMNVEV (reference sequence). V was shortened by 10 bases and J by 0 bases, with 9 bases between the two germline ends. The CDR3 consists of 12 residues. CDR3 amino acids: CATSILNTEAFF. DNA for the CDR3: TGTGCCACCTCTATCTTGAACACTGAAGCTTTCTTT.

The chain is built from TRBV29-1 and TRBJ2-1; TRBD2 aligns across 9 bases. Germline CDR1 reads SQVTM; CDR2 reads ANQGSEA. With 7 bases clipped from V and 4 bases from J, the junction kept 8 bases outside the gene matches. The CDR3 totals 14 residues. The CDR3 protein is CSAITSGSYNEQFF. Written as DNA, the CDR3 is TGCAGCGCAATAACTAGCGGGTCTTACAATGAGCAGTTCTTC.

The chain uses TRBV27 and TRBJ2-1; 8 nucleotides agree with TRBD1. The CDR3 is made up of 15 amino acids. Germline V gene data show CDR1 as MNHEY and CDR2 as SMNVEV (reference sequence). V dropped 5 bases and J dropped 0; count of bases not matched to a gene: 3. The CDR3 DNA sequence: TGTGCCAGCAGTACAGGGGGGAGCTCCTACAATGAGCAGTTCTTC. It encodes CASSTGGSSYNEQFF.

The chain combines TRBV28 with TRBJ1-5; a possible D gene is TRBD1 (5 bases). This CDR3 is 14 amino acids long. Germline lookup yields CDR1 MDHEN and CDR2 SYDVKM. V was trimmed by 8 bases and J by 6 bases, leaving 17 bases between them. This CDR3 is CASSAGRDSQPQHF. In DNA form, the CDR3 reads TGTGCCAGCTCCGCTGGCAGGGATAGTCAGCCCCAGCATTTT.

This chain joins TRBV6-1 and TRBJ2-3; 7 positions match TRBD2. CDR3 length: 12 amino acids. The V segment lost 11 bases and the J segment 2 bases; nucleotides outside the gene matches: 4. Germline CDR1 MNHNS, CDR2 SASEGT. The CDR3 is CAVGGNTDTQYF. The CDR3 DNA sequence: TGTGCCGTCGGGGGGAACACAGATACGCAGTATTTT.

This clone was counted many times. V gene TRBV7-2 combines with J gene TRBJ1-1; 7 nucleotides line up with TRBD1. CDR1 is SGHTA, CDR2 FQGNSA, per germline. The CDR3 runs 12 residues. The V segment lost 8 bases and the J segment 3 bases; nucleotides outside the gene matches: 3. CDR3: CASGQVYTEAFF. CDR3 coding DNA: TGTGCCAGCGGACAGGTGTACACTGAAGCTTTCTTT. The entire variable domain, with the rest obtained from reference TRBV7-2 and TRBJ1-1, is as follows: GAGVSQSPSNKVTEKGKDVELRCDPISGHTALYWYRQSLGQGLEFLIYFQGNSAPDKSGLPSDRFSAERTGGSVSTLTIQRTQQEDSAVYLCASGQVYTEAFFGQGTRLTVV.

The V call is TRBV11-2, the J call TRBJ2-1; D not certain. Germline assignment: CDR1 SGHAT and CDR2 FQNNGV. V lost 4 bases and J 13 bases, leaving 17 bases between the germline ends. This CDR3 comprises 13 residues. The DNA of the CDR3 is TGTGCCAGCAGCTCTTCCCCCTCCGCGAACCAGTTCTTC. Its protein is CASSSSPSANQFF.

CDR3 region: CASKNVGLAGTTQYF. The DNA for the CDR3 is TGTGCCAGCAAAAACGTGGGACTAGCGGGAACTACGCAGTATTTT. The chain couples TRBV27 to TRBJ2-3; 13 bases line up with TRBD2. The CDR3 is 15 residues long. V shed 7 bases and J 8 bases; nucleotides not matched to a gene: 9. Per the germline V gene, CDR1 is MNHEY and CDR2 is SMNVEV (reference sequence).

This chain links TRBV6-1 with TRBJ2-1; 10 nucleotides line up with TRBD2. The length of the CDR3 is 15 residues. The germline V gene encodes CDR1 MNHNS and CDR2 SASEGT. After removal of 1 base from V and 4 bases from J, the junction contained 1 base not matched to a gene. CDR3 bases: TGTGCCAGCAGTGAAGGTAGCGGGGGGTACAATGAGCAGTTCTTC. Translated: CASSEGSGGYNEQFF.

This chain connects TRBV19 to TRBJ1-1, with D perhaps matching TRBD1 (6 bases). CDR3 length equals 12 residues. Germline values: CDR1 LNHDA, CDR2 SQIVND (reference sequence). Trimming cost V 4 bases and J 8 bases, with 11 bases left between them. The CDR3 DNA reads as TGTGCCAGTAGTACCACCGGGACAGAAGCTTTCTTT. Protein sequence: CASSTTGTEAFF.

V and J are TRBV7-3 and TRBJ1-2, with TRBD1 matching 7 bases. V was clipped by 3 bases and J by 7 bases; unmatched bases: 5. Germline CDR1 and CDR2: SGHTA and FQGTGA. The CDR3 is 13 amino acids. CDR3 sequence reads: CASSFRQGGGYTF. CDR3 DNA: TGTGCCAGCAGCTTCCGACAGGGTGGTGGCTACACCTTC.

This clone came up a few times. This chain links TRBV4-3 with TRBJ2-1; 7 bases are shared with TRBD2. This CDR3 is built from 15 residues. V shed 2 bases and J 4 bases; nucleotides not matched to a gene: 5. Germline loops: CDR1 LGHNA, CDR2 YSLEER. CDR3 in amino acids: CASSQLAVRYNEQFF. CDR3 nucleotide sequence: TGCGCCAGCAGCCAACTAGCGGTACGGTACAATGAGCAGTTCTTC.

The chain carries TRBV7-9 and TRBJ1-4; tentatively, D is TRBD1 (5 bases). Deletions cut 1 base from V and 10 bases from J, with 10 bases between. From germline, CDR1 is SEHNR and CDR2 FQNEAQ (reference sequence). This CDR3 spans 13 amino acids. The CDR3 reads CASSLDGGVKLFF. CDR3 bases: TGTGCCAGCAGCTTAGATGGAGGGGTAAAACTGTTTTTT.

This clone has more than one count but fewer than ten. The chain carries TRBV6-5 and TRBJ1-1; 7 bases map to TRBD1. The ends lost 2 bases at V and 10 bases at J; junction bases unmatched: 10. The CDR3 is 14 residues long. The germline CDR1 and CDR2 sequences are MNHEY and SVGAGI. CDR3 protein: CASSYLDRSAPAFF. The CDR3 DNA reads TGTGCCAGCAGTTACCTGGACAGGTCGGCTCCAGCTTTCTTT.

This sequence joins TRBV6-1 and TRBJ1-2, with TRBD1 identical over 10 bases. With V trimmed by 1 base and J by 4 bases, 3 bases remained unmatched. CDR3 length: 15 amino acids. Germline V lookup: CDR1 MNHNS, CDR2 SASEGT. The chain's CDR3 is CASSEGTGGFYGYTF. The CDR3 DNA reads TGTGCCAGCAGTGAAGGGACAGGGGGGTTCTATGGCTACACCTTC.